The present T cell receptor beta chain was sequenced within a study of T cell changes during pregnancy in multiple sclerosis. The CDR3 spans 13 residues. V lost 4 bases, J lost 5 bases, and 3 bases stayed unmatched. Germline CDR1 reads SQVTM; CDR2 reads ANQGSEA. Some clones are missing from TCRdb's copy, which holds only in-frame ones; the method was immunoSEQ multiplex PCR. The data show approximately 90,000 clones, about 94% seen once. The sample here was peripheral blood, taken in the third trimester of pregnancy. The source of this sequence is a female donor with multiple sclerosis, enrolled in a pregnancy study. The chain uses TRBV29-1 and TRBJ2-3; TRBD1 matches 10 bases. The CDR3 spells CSVATGGIDTQYF. The CDR3 DNA is TGCAGCGTTGCGACAGGGGGCATAGATACGCAGTATTTT.